The subject of this entry is one T cell receptor beta chain. These data belong to a study of blood T cell repertoires in COVID-19. Study in general: The study drew acute and convalescent COVID-19 samples from the United States, Italy and Spain. Sample material is recorded as cDNA or gDNA derived from T cells, B-cell-depleted T cells, or PBMCs.

The CDR3 consists of 12 residues. V shed 1 base and J shed 7 bases, with 3 bases lying between them. The germline gives CDR1 SGHTS, CDR2 YDEGEE. Original processing methods: By means of reference gene primer amplification, nucleated cell counts were estimated. Libraries were prepared by immunoSEQ multiplex PCR; TCRdb keeps only in-frame clonotypes and omits some of them. V and J calls and clone size follow that table, whereas D and trimming were derived from the DNA. The sample carries around 150,000 clones, about 90% recorded once. Sequencing input: peripheral blood. This clonotype was obtained from a woman aged 55-69 years with active or convalescent COVID-19. The V gene is TRBV5-8, the J gene TRBJ1-6; D call uncertain. Here the CDR3 DNA reads TGTGCCAGCAGCTTGCTCAATTCACCCCTCCACTTT. Its protein product is CASSLLNSPLHF.